The sample holds a few counts of the clone carrying this TCR beta chain. Its antigen is not known. This specimen belongs to a study of post-analysis software for immune sequencing data. General study points: Samples from one preparation batch, clustered by F measure, grouped strongly together. Those with multiple sclerosis, the patient group, showed significantly lower normalized Chao1 diversity than controls. Comparison of patients with controls showed about 5 TRBV segments more frequent in patients, TRBV5-6, TRBV5-1 and TRBV20-1 among them.

V was pared by 3 bases and J by 0 bases, with 0 bases of the junction left unmatched. Germline values: CDR1 LGHDT, CDR2 YNNKEL (reference sequence). The CDR3 is 15 residues long. TCR beta cDNA libraries had unique molecular identifiers. Via MiXCR, TCRdb re-called the PCR reads, giving one row per CDR3 protein. Of a few hundred thousand distinct CDR3 sequences detected, approximately 34% appear once; the ten largest clones hold 6%. The sequenced material came from blood. The source is a girl aged 2 to 17 with multiple sclerosis. V gene TRBV3-1 combines with J gene TRBJ2-1, with 9 positions matching TRBD2. CDR3 sequence reads: CASSHSGSSYNEQFF. The CDR3 DNA sequence: TGTGCCAGCAGCCATAGCGGGAGCTCCTACAATGAGCAGTTCTTC.